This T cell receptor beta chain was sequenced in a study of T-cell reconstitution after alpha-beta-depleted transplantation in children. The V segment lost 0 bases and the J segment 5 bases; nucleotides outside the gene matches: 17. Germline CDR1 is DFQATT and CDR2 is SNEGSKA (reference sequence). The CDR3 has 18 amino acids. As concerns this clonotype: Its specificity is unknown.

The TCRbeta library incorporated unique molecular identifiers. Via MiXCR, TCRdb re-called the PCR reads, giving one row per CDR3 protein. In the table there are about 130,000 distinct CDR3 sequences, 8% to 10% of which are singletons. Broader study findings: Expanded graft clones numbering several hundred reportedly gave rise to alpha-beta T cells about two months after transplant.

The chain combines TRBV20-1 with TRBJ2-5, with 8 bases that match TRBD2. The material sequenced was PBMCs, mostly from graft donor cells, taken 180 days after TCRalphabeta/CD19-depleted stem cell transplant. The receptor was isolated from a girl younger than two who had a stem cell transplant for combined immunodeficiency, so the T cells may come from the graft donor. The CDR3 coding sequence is TGCAGTGCTAGAGATCCCAGTTCGGGGGGGGGCCCTCTGGAGACCCAGTACTTC. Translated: CSARDPSSGGGPLETQYF.